A selection of T cell receptor beta chains follows, all from one sample in a study of OX40 agonist ivuxolimab in advanced cancers. Clones were read by immunoSEQ multiplex PCR, and TCRdb kept only the in-frame ones, dropping some. Altogether 70,000 to 95,000 clones are present, approximately 88% being singletons, with the ten largest covering over 4%. Sequences were derived from CD4+ or CD8+ T cells sorted from blood, sampled in a trial of the OX40 agonist ivuxolimab. The origin of the receptors is an adult with an advanced solid tumor such as melanoma, head and neck, liver or kidney cancer. Each CDR3 is given with its conserved first and last residue. The order of the fields is J gene, V gene, clone size, D gene, CDR3 protein, CDR3 DNA. D genes are given only for firm matches. The size of a clone is reported for some rows only, either as once, few or many, or as a class for expanded clones.

J gene: TRBJ2-3
V gene: TRBV5-6
clone size: -
D gene: TRBD2
CDR3 protein: CASSLGLAGSDTQYF
CDR3 DNA: TGTGCCAGCAGCTTGGGACTAGCGGGTTCAGATACGCAGTATTTT

J gene: TRBJ2-1
V gene: TRBV4-1
clone size: -
D gene: -
CDR3 protein: CASSPPESYNEQFF
CDR3 DNA: TGCGCCAGCAGCCCCCCCGAGAGTTATAATGAGCAGTTCTTC

J gene: TRBJ2-1
V gene: TRBV7-2
clone size: -
D gene: TRBD1
CDR3 protein: CASSKRQGTYNEQFF
CDR3 DNA: TGTGCCAGCAGCAAGCGACAGGGCACCTACAATGAGCAGTTCTTC

J gene: TRBJ2-1
V gene: TRBV9
clone size: -
D gene: -
CDR3 protein: CASSPLGSVNEQFF
CDR3 DNA: TGTGCCAGCAGCCCCCTGGGTAGCGTGAATGAGCAGTTCTTC

J gene: TRBJ2-1
V gene: TRBV7-3
clone size: once
D gene: -
CDR3 protein: CAREETQGDEQFF
CDR3 DNA: TGTGCCAGGGAGGAGACACAAGGCGATGAGCAGTTCTTC

J gene: TRBJ2-5
V gene: TRBV2
clone size: -
D gene: TRBD2
CDR3 protein: CASSEMGGREETQYF
CDR3 DNA: TGTGCCAGCAGTGAGATGGGCGGGAGGGAAGAGACCCAGTACTTC

J gene: TRBJ1-2
V gene: TRBV7-3
clone size: -
D gene: -
CDR3 protein: CASSPDPNYGYTF
CDR3 DNA: TGTGCCAGCAGCCCGGACCCAAACTATGGCTACACCTTC

J gene: TRBJ2-5
V gene: TRBV5-8
clone size: once
D gene: TRBD2
CDR3 protein: CASSKGLAGETQYF
CDR3 DNA: TGTGCCAGCAGCAAAGGACTAGCGGGAGAGACCCAGTACTTC

J gene: TRBJ2-7
V gene: TRBV10-1
clone size: few
D gene: -
CDR3 protein: CASSESTASYEQYF
CDR3 DNA: TGCGCCAGCAGTGAGTCCACGGCCTCCTACGAGCAGTACTTC

J gene: TRBJ2-6
V gene: TRBV7-6
clone size: -
D gene: -
CDR3 protein: CASSATSGANVLTF
CDR3 DNA: TGTGCCAGCAGTGCGACGTCTGGGGCCAACGTCCTGACTTTC

J gene: TRBJ2-5
V gene: TRBV29-1
clone size: -
D gene: TRBD1
CDR3 protein: CSVARGNGETQYF
CDR3 DNA: TGCAGCGTTGCCAGGGGGAACGGGGAGACCCAGTACTTC

J gene: TRBJ2-7
V gene: TRBV10-2
clone size: -
D gene: -
CDR3 protein: CASSETREREQYF
CDR3 DNA: TGCGCCAGCAGTGAGACGAGAGAACGGGAGCAGTACTTC

J gene: TRBJ1-1
V gene: TRBV5-1
clone size: -
D gene: TRBD1
CDR3 protein: CASSTGEDTEAFF
CDR3 DNA: TGCGCCAGCAGCACAGGGGAGGACACTGAAGCTTTCTTT

J gene: TRBJ1-1
V gene: TRBV5-1
clone size: -
D gene: TRBD1
CDR3 protein: CASSLGTGRGTEAFF
CDR3 DNA: TGCGCCAGCAGCTTGGGGACAGGGAGAGGGACTGAAGCTTTCTTT

J gene: TRBJ2-7
V gene: TRBV11-2
clone size: -
D gene: -
CDR3 protein: CASSLALTGSTYEQYF
CDR3 DNA: TGTGCCAGCAGCTTAGCCCTAACGGGCTCCACCTACGAGCAGTACTTC

J gene: TRBJ1-3
V gene: TRBV10-3
clone size: -
D gene: -
CDR3 protein: CAISEMGPSSGNTIYF
CDR3 DNA: TGTGCCATCAGTGAGATGGGACCGAGCTCTGGAAACACCATATATTTT

J gene: TRBJ2-5
V gene: TRBV10-3
clone size: once
D gene: -
CDR3 protein: CAIAPREQETQYF
CDR3 DNA: TGTGCCATCGCCCCAAGGGAGCAAGAGACCCAGTACTTC

J gene: TRBJ1-1
V gene: TRBV11-2
clone size: -
D gene: -
CDR3 protein: CASSLTENTEAFF
CDR3 DNA: TGTGCCAGCAGCTTAACAGAAAACACTGAAGCTTTCTTT

J gene: TRBJ1-2
V gene: TRBV6-5
clone size: few
D gene: TRBD1
CDR3 protein: CASSKHRGRGYGYTF
CDR3 DNA: TGTGCCAGCAGTAAGCACAGGGGAAGGGGATATGGCTACACCTTC

J gene: TRBJ2-3
V gene: TRBV9
clone size: -
D gene: TRBD2
CDR3 protein: CASSVDPGTSGPTDTQYF
CDR3 DNA: TGTGCCAGCAGCGTAGACCCTGGGACTAGCGGGCCAACCGATACGCAGTATTTT

J gene: TRBJ2-1
V gene: TRBV10-1
clone size: -
D gene: TRBD2
CDR3 protein: CASSETSGRQFF
CDR3 DNA: TGCGCCAGCAGTGAGACTAGCGGGAGACAGTTCTTC

J gene: TRBJ2-3
V gene: TRBV19
clone size: -
D gene: TRBD2
CDR3 protein: CASSTSGRGRADTQYF
CDR3 DNA: TGTGCCAGTAGTACCTCCGGGAGGGGCCGAGCAGATACGCAGTATTTT

J gene: TRBJ2-7
V gene: TRBV30
clone size: few
D gene: TRBD1
CDR3 protein: CAWSKTGLYEQYF
CDR3 DNA: TGTGCCTGGAGCAAGACAGGGCTCTACGAGCAGTACTTC